The clone carrying this T cell receptor (beta chain) is labeled medium-sized (0.01 to 0.1%). Original data processing: Amplified reference gene primers provided the basis for estimating nucleated cell counts. Profiled with immunoSEQ multiplex PCR; TCRdb holds only in-frame clones, not every one. The DNA gave D and trimming, while V, J and clone size come from that table. The data hold approximately 160,000 clones, with around 81% observed a single time. The entry originates in a study of blood T cell repertoires in COVID-19. Study information: Samples taken during acute and convalescent COVID-19 were collected in the United States, Italy and Spain. From T cells, B-cell-depleted T cells, or PBMCs came the material, which was cDNA or gDNA.

The CDR3 is 16 amino acids. Germline V lookup: CDR1 SGHDT, CDR2 YYEEEE. J gave up 4 bases and V 0 bases, and 5 bases lay outside the gene matches. Sequences were obtained from peripheral blood. This chain joins TRBV5-6 and TRBJ2-2, with 8 bases fitting TRBD2. This TCR derives from a man aged 55 to 70 with active or convalescent COVID-19. The CDR3 DNA reads TGTGCCAGCAGCTTGGCGTCTAGCGGGTTCACCGGGGAGCTGTTTTTT. This translates into CASSLASSGFTGELFF. Full variable domain (remainder filled in from reference TRBV5-6 and TRBJ2-2): DAGVTQSPTHLIKTRGQQVTLRCSPKSGHDTVSWYQQALGQGPQFIFQYYEEEERQRGNFPDRFSGHQFPNYSSELNVNALLLGDSALYLCASSLASSGFTGELFFGEGSRLTVL.